This T cell receptor beta chain was recovered during a study of Graves' ophthalmopathy and Graves' hyperthyroidism. Study-level information: At the time of initial diagnosis and before any treatment, peripheral blood was collected. Study-wide points: Among expanded thyroid clonotypes above 0.001 frequency, most also occurred in blood. Sensitivity reached roughly 70% and specificity more than 72% when the model predicted ophthalmopathy progression.

The CDR3 is 16 amino acids. Germline-derived CDR1 and CDR2 are MDHEN and SYDVKM. V trimming: 5 bases; J trimming: 2 bases; junction bases outside the gene matches: 12. Among the exclusions were patients with other autoimmune diseases, uncontrolled infections, pregnancy or lactation. This clonotype was recorded at least ten times. The antigen is not known. Amplification from RNA transcripts yielded the TCR beta CDR3 regions. An opening RT-PCR round employed HTBI primers and preceded a second-round multiplex PCR. TCRdb passed the multiplex PCR reads through MiXCR, listing each CDR3 protein once. The table records some 170,000 distinct CDR3 sequences, 35% to 50% of them present only once.

This TCR was sampled from a man aged 25-45 years with Graves' ophthalmopathy. The chain uses TRBV28 and TRBJ2-7; TRBD2 matches 7 bases. The specimen was peripheral blood. CDR3 loop: CASSPGGRAGPYEQYF. CDR3 bases: TGTGCCAGCAGTCCTGGCGGCAGAGCGGGACCCTACGAGCAGTACTTC.